This TCR beta chain stems from a study of identical twins. Findings and limits, study-wide: Researchers reported excess low generation probability among twin-shared out-of-frame alpha sequences. Models predicted less out-of-frame TCR alpha sharing in monozygotic twins than was found.

MiXCR was run by TCRdb on the 5' RACE reads, yielding one entry per CDR3 protein. Of 700,000 or so distinct CDR3 sequences listed, about 20% are singletons. This clonotype was detected only a few times. The target antigen is unknown. Germline V gene sequence: CDR1 SGHRS, CDR2 YFSETQ. Trimming at V came to 4 bases and at J to 0 bases, leaving 5 bases not matched to a gene. CDR3 length: 15 amino acids. This same sample was also taken into another study, of T cells expressing NK-cell markers.

The V and J genes are TRBV5-1 and TRBJ2-3, with TRBD2 matching over 7 bases. The material sequenced was PBMCs. The sequence derives from a woman between 18 and 29 years old in good health. The CDR3 region is CASSASGFSTDTQYF. The CDR3 DNA is TGCGCCAGCAGCGCTAGCGGTTTTAGCACAGATACGCAGTATTTT.